What follows describes a single T cell receptor (beta chain). No antigen is known for it. The source of the sample is a study of cytomegalovirus exposure and HLA in healthy donors. The study, taken as a whole, reports: A later analysis linked a missense variant in DCLRE1C to the trimming of TCR beta V and J genes. Cytomegalovirus association was listed for 164 TCR beta chains. Earlier results showed most TCR beta V segments being productive about 87% or about 30% of the time.

Researchers ran the PCR with 60 Vbeta and 13 Jbeta primers. Sequencing was performed with immunoSEQ multiplex PCR; in TCRdb, only in-frame clones are kept and a portion is missing. The repertoire holds approximately 150,000 clones, with 80% as singletons. V dropped 4 bases and J dropped 5; count of bases not matched to a gene: 3. The CDR3 totals 14 residues. CDR1 and CDR2 from the germline V gene are SGHVS and FQNEAQ. The chain uses TRBV7-8 and TRBJ1-5, with 9 bases matching TRBD1. The sequence was collected from a man aged 25-40 years in good health and CMV-seropositive. What was sequenced was PBMCs. CDR3 coding DNA: TGTGCCAGCAGCTACCGGACAGGGGATCAGCCCCAGCATTTT. Translating it yields CASSYRTGDQPQHF.